The 6 T cell receptor beta chains below were found in one sample sequenced in a study of blood T cell repertoires in COVID-19. Data came from immunoSEQ multiplex PCR; TCRdb stores just in-frame clones and leaves some out. The table lists fewer than 150,000 clones, around 83% of them singletons. The sequenced sample consisted of peripheral blood. These receptors were taken from a woman over 75 with acute or convalescent COVID-19.

This sequence joins TRBV24-1 and TRBJ2-5; TRBD1 matches at 7 bases. With 7 bases clipped from V and 1 base from J, the junction kept 2 bases outside the gene matches. The CDR3 sequence is 13 residues long. CDR1 and CDR2 (germline): KGHDR, SFDVKD. The DNA for the CDR3 is TGTGCCACCAGGGGGGACAGCCAAGAGACCCAGTACTTC. Translating gives CATRGDSQETQYF.

The CDR3 DNA is TGTGCCAGCAGCTTTGATCTCCAGACACTCAGGGAGACCCAGTACTTC. Translation: CASSFDLQTLRETQYF. The chain links TRBV7-8 to TRBJ2-5, with D unresolved. Germline values: CDR1 SGHVS, CDR2 FQNEAQ. This CDR3 contains 16 residues. With 3 bases removed from V and 5 bases from J, the gap between germline ends came to 19 bases.

The chain uses TRBV6-4 and TRBJ1-1, with D possibly matching TRBD1 (6 bases). Germline loops: CDR1 MRHNA, CDR2 SNTAGT. The CDR3 is 16 residues long. V was trimmed by 7 bases and J by 5 bases, leaving 23 bases between them. As DNA, the CDR3 is TGTGCCAGCACCCCAGGGGCAGGGATCGGTGGGACTGAAGCTTTCTTT. Translated: CASTPGAGIGGTEAFF.

The table lists this clone with a few counts. This chain joins TRBV18 and TRBJ2-2; 7 bases are a match to TRBD1. Germline V gives CDR1 KGHSH, CDR2 LQKENI. The junction had 14 bases not matched to a gene; V was cut back by 3 bases and J by 7 bases. This CDR3 has 17 residues. CDR3 region: CASSPLQGRTNRGELFF. CDR3 bases: TGTGCCAGCTCACCCCTACAGGGGCGCACTAATCGCGGGGAGCTGTTTTTT.

V usage is TRBV5-1 and J usage is TRBJ2-3, with TRBD2 matching over 13 bases. The CDR3 runs to 17 residues. Germline V gene sequence: CDR1 SGHRS, CDR2 YFSETQ. Losses at the gene ends were 0 bases for V and 3 bases for J; bases not matched to a gene: 4. CDR3: CASSLEGTSGKTDTQYF. In DNA form, the CDR3 reads TGCGCCAGCAGCTTGGAAGGGACTAGCGGGAAAACAGATACGCAGTATTTT.

The chain joins TRBV9 to TRBJ1-3, with 8 bases that match TRBD1. The CDR3 covers 14 residues. Trimming took 0 bases from V and 4 from J; bases not matched to a gene: 0. The germline gives CDR1 SGDLS, CDR2 YYNGEE. The CDR3 DNA is TGTGCCAGCAGCGTAGGGACAGGGGGAAACACCATATATTTT. Its protein product is CASSVGTGGNTIYF.